The 31 T cell receptor beta chains in this list originate from one sample, sequenced in a study of T cell repertoires in cytomegalovirus infection. One entry per CDR3 protein results from TCRdb running MiXCR on the reads. This table holds 360,000 or so distinct CDR3 sequences, about 35% found once. No antigen is known for these receptors. The specimen comprised cultured PBMCs, sampled from culture after CMV antigen stimulation. The receptors shown here come from a human donor in good health (CMV status not recorded). Some clones in this sample may be carry-over from other donors' samples.

The rearrangement joins TRBV6-5 to TRBJ2-3, with D possibly matching TRBD2 (6 bases). V was pared by 6 bases and J by 1 base, with 14 bases between. Per the germline V gene, CDR1 is MNHEY and CDR2 is SVGAGI. The length of the CDR3 is 15 residues. This CDR3 reads CASSRFSGGTDTQYF. CDR3 DNA sequence: TGTGCCAGCAGCCGCTTCTCGGGGGGCACAGATACGCAGTATTTT.

This clonotype was detected only a few times. The chain carries TRBV12-3 or TRBV12-4 and TRBJ1-3, with a weak D call TRBD1 (6 bases). The CDR3 consists of 15 residues. With 2 bases removed from V and 2 bases from J, the gap between germline ends came to 10 bases. The CDR3 reads CASSLSGGPGNTIYF. The CDR3 bases are TGTGCCAGCAGTTTATCTGGGGGGCCTGGAAACACCATATATTTT.

This clonotype was seen many times. The CDR3 is CASSQSGRSYEQYF. In DNA form, the CDR3 reads TGCGCCAGCAGCCAATCGGGACGGTCCTACGAGCAGTACTTC. The rearrangement links TRBV4-1 to TRBJ2-7; D possibly matches TRBD1 or TRBD2 (5 bases each). V was clipped by 2 bases and J by 1 base, with 9 bases between them. The CDR3 runs 14 residues. Germline-derived CDR1 and CDR2 are MGHRA and YSYEKL.

The CDR3 DNA follows: TGCGCCAGCAGCCAAGATCCGATGACCCTGGAGGGCTACACCTTC. Its protein product is CASSQDPMTLEGYTF. The chain couples TRBV4-3 to TRBJ1-2; D uncertain. V gave up 0 bases and J gave up 8 bases, with 16 bases separating them. The CDR3 runs 15 residues. The V gene's germline CDR1 is LGHNA and CDR2 YSLEER.

Points on this clonotype: Germline is not matched at one junction end, which may reflect a read error. The chain carries TRBV7-7 and TRBJ2-1; 12 bases fit TRBD2. This CDR3 has 16 amino acids. Germline assignment: CDR1 SSHAT and CDR2 FNYEAQ (reference sequence). CDR3 sequence reads: CASSLSLAGGYNEQFF. CDR3 coding DNA: TGTGCTAGCAGCTTGAGTCTAGCGGGAGGGTACAATGAGCAGTTCTTC.

This clonotype turned up a few times. This rearrangement joins TRBV11-2 to TRBJ1-2; weak D call: TRBD1 (6 bases). The germline V and J ends were trimmed by 1 base and 4 bases, with 13 bases remaining between them. Germline loops: CDR1 SGHAT, CDR2 FQNNGV. The CDR3 is 15 residues long. CDR3 in amino acids: CASSLAVQGTYGYTF. The CDR3 nucleotides read TGTGCCAGCAGCTTAGCCGTACAGGGTACCTATGGCTACACCTTC.

This clonotype was counted only a few times. The rearrangement links TRBV7-2 to TRBJ2-3, with D tentatively TRBD2 (6 bases). This CDR3 spans 13 amino acids. Germline lookup yields CDR1 SGHTA and CDR2 FQGNSA. Trimming removed 8 bases from V and 2 bases from J, with 11 bases in between. CDR3 protein: CASGDSNTDTQYF. The DNA of the CDR3 is TGTGCCAGCGGGGACTCAAACACAGATACGCAGTATTTT.

This clonotype was counted only a few times. This rearrangement joins TRBV7-3 to TRBJ2-2; D might be TRBD2 (5 bases). The CDR3 totals 18 residues. Germline values: CDR1 SGHTA, CDR2 FQGTGA. The V end lost 5 bases, the J end lost 4 bases, and 23 bases lay between the germline ends. CDR3 sequence: CASSPYPVVAPATGELFF. In nucleotides, the CDR3 is TGTGCCAGCAGCCCCTACCCGGTGGTAGCGCCCGCCACCGGGGAGCTGTTTTTT.

This clonotype was seen many times. The chain is built from TRBV7-6 and TRBJ1-1; D may be TRBD1 (6 bases). Trimming removed 0 bases at V and 3 bases at J, with 11 bases between. Germline V gene lookup returns CDR1 SGHVS and CDR2 FNYEAQ. The CDR3 is 15 amino acids. For the CDR3, the DNA is TGTGCCAGCAGCTTAGCGTCCAGGGGCTACACTGAAGCTTTCTTT. This sequence encodes CASSLASRGYTEAFF.

This clonotype was seen more than once but under ten times. The chain is built from TRBV29-1 and TRBJ1-6; 9 nucleotides match TRBD1. The J segment lost 10 bases and the V segment lost 6 bases, leaving 7 bases of the junction unmatched. Germline V CDR1 and CDR2: SQVTM, ANQGSEA. The CDR3 has 13 residues. CDR3 nucleotide sequence: TGCAGCGTCAGTACAGGGGGCGGGTCACCCCTCCACTTT. Translated, it gives CSVSTGGGSPLHF.

The chain has TRBV7-2 and TRBJ2-1; the D gene could be TRBD1 or TRBD2 (5 bases each). The CDR3 loop spans 15 amino acids. The V end was cut by 0 bases, the J end by 3 bases, with 9 bases between. The germline V gene encodes CDR1 SGHTA and CDR2 FQGNSA. CDR3 protein: CASSLAGTIYNEQFF. The CDR3 DNA sequence: TGTGCCAGCAGCTTAGCTGGGACCATCTACAATGAGCAGTTCTTC.

This clonotype was detected only a few times. The chain employs TRBV11-3 and TRBJ1-2, with unresolved D. V was clipped by 5 bases and J by 4 bases, with 11 bases between them. The CDR3 has 13 amino acids. The germline CDR1 and CDR2 sequences are SGHNT and YENEEA. The CDR3 spells CASSPGVGYGYTF. CDR3 nucleotide sequence: TGTGCCAGCAGCCCCGGGGTGGGCTATGGCTACACCTTC.

This clonotype was seen a handful of times. This rearrangement joins TRBV7-2 to TRBJ1-4, with D uncertain. The germline V gene encodes CDR1 SGHTA and CDR2 FQGNSA. V shed 0 bases and J shed 0 bases, with 2 bases lying between them. There are 14 residues in the CDR3. The CDR3 nucleotides are TGTGCCAGCAGCTTAGCTGCAACTAATGAAAAACTGTTTTTT. Translated, it gives CASSLAATNEKLFF. Based on the CDR3 plus reference TRBV7-2 and TRBJ1-4, the full variable domain is GAGVSQSPSNKVTEKGKDVELRCDPISGHTALYWYRQSLGQGLEFLIYFQGNSAPDKSGLPSDRFSAERTGGSVSTLTIQRTQQEDSAVYLCASSLAATNEKLFFGSGTQLSVL.

J is TRBJ2-5 and V is TRBV7-2; 8 bases line up with TRBD2. Germline trimming cut 1 base from V and 7 bases from J; bases unmatched to any gene: 8. CDR1 is SGHTA and CDR2 is FQGNSA in the germline V gene. The CDR3 length is 15 residues. CDR3 DNA sequence: TGTGCCAGCAGCTTAGATCGCCGGGAGGGCGGGACCCAGTACTTC. It translates to CASSLDRREGGTQYF. Full variable domain (outside the CDR3, taken from reference TRBV7-2 and TRBJ2-5): GAGVSQSPSNKVTEKGKDVELRCDPISGHTALYWYRQSLGQGLEFLIYFQGNSAPDKSGLPSDRFSAERTGGSVSTLTIQRTQQEDSAVYLCASSLDRREGGTQYFGPGTRLLVL.

This clonotype was counted only a few times. This sequence joins TRBV10-3 and TRBJ2-1; no clear D. The CDR3 extends over 12 amino acids. The germline V and J ends were trimmed by 4 bases and 8 bases, with 9 bases remaining between them. The V gene's germline CDR1 is ENHRY and CDR2 SYGVKD. The CDR3, as DNA: TGTGCCATCAGTGGGCCGAAGGATGAGCAGTTCTTC. This sequence encodes CAISGPKDEQFF.

The rearrangement joins TRBV20-1 to TRBJ1-4, with TRBD1 identical over 7 bases. CDR1 is DFQATT, CDR2 SNEGSKA, per germline (reference sequence). V lost 6 bases, J lost 7 bases, and 5 bases stayed unmatched. CDR3 length: 12 amino acids. Here the CDR3 reads CSARQGGEKLFF. Written as DNA, the CDR3 is TGCAGTGCCAGACAGGGTGGTGAAAAACTGTTTTTT.

This clonotype was seen at least ten times. The V call is TRBV7-2, the J call TRBJ2-5; D gene uncertain. Trimming shortened V by 5 bases and J by 0 bases, and 13 bases separated the two germline ends. The CDR3 runs to 15 residues. CDR1 SGHTA and CDR2 FQGNSA come from the germline V gene. DNA of the CDR3: TGTGCCAGCAGCCCGCACCGTAGCTACCAAGAGACCCAGTACTTC. This translates into CASSPHRSYQETQYF.

The CDR3 spells CASSQDLDARGNYGYTF. The CDR3 DNA follows: TGCGCCAGCAGCCAAGATTTGGACGCCAGGGGAAACTATGGCTACACCTTC. The chain is built from TRBV4-3 and TRBJ1-2, with D possibly being TRBD1 (6 bases). The CDR3 has 17 residues. Trimming stripped 0 bases from V and 2 bases from J, with 16 bases between. Germline V gives CDR1 LGHNA, CDR2 YSLEER.

V is TRBV12-3 or TRBV12-4 and J is TRBJ2-3, with D perhaps given as TRBD1 or TRBD2 (5 bases each). The CDR3 totals 19 residues. Trimming left V 5 bases short and J 3 bases short, with 27 bases between. The CDR3 spells CASSHITLDGTTSTDTQYF. The CDR3 nucleotides are TGTGCCAGCAGTCACATAACCCTTGACGGGACCACCTCAACAGATACGCAGTATTTT.

This chain links TRBV12-3 or TRBV12-4 with TRBJ2-3; 7 bases match TRBD2. This CDR3 has 15 residues. V shed 5 bases, J shed 2 bases, and the junction held 7 bases outside the gene matches. CDR3 coding DNA: TGTGCCAGCAGTCGAGCGGGGTGGGTCACAGATACGCAGTATTTT. It specifies CASSRAGWVTDTQYF.

This clonotype was seen repeatedly, ten times or more. This chain links TRBV7-2 with TRBJ2-4; TRBD2 matches at 7 bases. In germline, CDR1 is SGHTA, CDR2 FQGNSA. This CDR3 contains 17 residues. With V trimmed by 1 base and J by 0 bases, 6 bases remained unmatched. The CDR3 coding sequence is TGTGCCAGCAGCTTAGAAGGGACTACCATAGCCAAAAACATTCAGTACTTC. Its translation: CASSLEGTTIAKNIQYF.

This clonotype has only a few counts. The rearrangement joins TRBV12-3 or TRBV12-4 to TRBJ2-2; weak D call: TRBD2 (6 bases). The V end lost 6 bases, the J end lost 5 bases, and 13 bases lay between the germline ends. The CDR3 consists of 14 residues. The CDR3 DNA reads as TGTGCCAGCAGGGACTATCCACGGACCGGGGAGCTGTTTTTT. It translates to CASRDYPRTGELFF.

The V gene is TRBV6-2 or TRBV6-3, the J gene TRBJ2-7; 9 nucleotides match TRBD2. Germline CDR1 reads MNHEY; CDR2 reads SVGEGT. Trimming removed 6 bases from V and 5 bases from J; junction bases left unmatched: 8. The CDR3 has 14 residues. The CDR3 coding sequence is TGTGCCAGCAGCTTTAGCGGGAGTGGGAACGAGCAGTACGTC. It yields the protein CASSFSGSGNEQYV.

This chain connects TRBV4-1 to TRBJ2-7; maybe TRBD1 (5 bases). Per the germline V gene, CDR1 is MGHRA and CDR2 is YSYEKL. CDR3 length: 14 residues. Trimming stripped 0 bases from V and 5 bases from J, with 11 bases between. The CDR3 DNA reads TGCGCCAGCAGCCAAGAGAGGTCACAGGACGAGCAGTACTTC. Its protein is CASSQERSQDEQYF.

This clonotype was picked up a small number of times. This chain uses TRBV7-6 with TRBJ2-5; D may be TRBD1 or TRBD2 (5 bases each). Trimming cost V 0 bases and J 5 bases, with 10 bases left between them. The germline V gene has CDR1 SGHVS and CDR2 FNYEAQ. The CDR3 consists of 14 residues. CDR3 loop: CASSLAGVYETQYF. In DNA form, the CDR3 reads TGTGCCAGCAGCTTAGCGGGGGTGTATGAGACCCAGTACTTC.

Notes on this clonotype: A much larger clone lies one base from this, so it may be a read error. V usage is TRBV25-1 and J usage is TRBJ2-7; D not certain. Looked up from germline, CDR1 is MGHDK and CDR2 is SYGVNS. The CDR3 spans 11 residues. V was cut by 7 bases and J by 0 bases, with 4 bases left in between. The CDR3 nucleotides read TGTGCCAGCAAGGGCTCCTACGAGCAGTACTTC. Protein: CASKGSYEQYF.

This chain connects TRBV5-1 to TRBJ2-1; perhaps TRBD2 as D (5 bases). The CDR3 is made up of 16 amino acids. V shed 0 bases and J shed 0 bases, with 10 bases lying between them. Germline assignment: CDR1 SGHRS and CDR2 YFSETQ. The CDR3 DNA is TGCGCCAGCAGCTTGGTACGGGATAGCTCCTACAATGAGCAGTTCTTC. Translated: CASSLVRDSSYNEQFF.

This clonotype was counted only a few times. The rearrangement joins TRBV12-3 or TRBV12-4 to TRBJ1-5; 10 nucleotides align to TRBD1. The CDR3 length is 17 residues. V shed 5 bases and J 0 bases; nucleotides not matched to a gene: 7. Written as DNA, the CDR3 is TGTGCCAGCAGTCCCGGGACAGGGGTTGGTAGCAATCAGCCCCAGCATTTT. The encoded protein is CASSPGTGVGSNQPQHF.

This clonotype appeared a few times. The gene calls are TRBV19 and TRBJ1-1; no reliable D call. The CDR3 covers 15 residues. V was clipped by 3 bases and J by 1 base, with 12 bases between them. The germline gives CDR1 LNHDA, CDR2 SQIVND (reference sequence). The CDR3 bases are TGTGCCAGTAGTATTGGGTCCGGCAAGAACACTGAAGCTTTCTTT. Amino acids: CASSIGSGKNTEAFF.

A few counts support this clonotype. J is TRBJ2-1 and V is TRBV19; 7 bases match TRBD2. The CDR3 loop spans 15 amino acids. With 5 bases clipped from V and 6 bases from J, the junction kept 10 bases outside the gene matches. CDR1 is LNHDA, CDR2 SQIVND, per germline (reference sequence). Written as DNA, the CDR3 is TGTGCCAGTAGTCCCACAGCGGGAAGCTTCAATGAGCAGTTCTTC. This codes for CASSPTAGSFNEQFF.

This clonotype was found a few times. The genes are TRBV6-5 and TRBJ1-2; 7 positions match TRBD1. Per germline, CDR1 MNHEY and CDR2 SVGAGI. The CDR3 sequence is 14 residues long. With 4 bases clipped from V and 3 bases from J, the junction kept 5 bases outside the gene matches. The CDR3 spells CASSSSGTDYGYTF. The CDR3 DNA follows: TGTGCCAGCAGTTCCTCCGGGACAGACTATGGCTACACCTTC.